This entry describes one T cell receptor beta chain. CD45RA+ naive and CD45RA-negative memory subsets were separated from CD4+ cells. The data were obtained in a study of shared clonotypes between healthy human individuals. The DNA input per sorted-subset replicate PCR was 150 to 200 ng, corresponding to roughly 30,000 T cell genomes. Sequenced by immunoSEQ multiplex PCR; TCRdb stores in-frame clones only, minus some. The data show 2 million to 2.5 million clones, approximately 96% seen once. The sample was naive CD4+ T cells sorted from blood. Documented subset: CD45RA+ positively selected. This TCR derives from a young man in good health.

CDR3 DNA: TGCAGCGTTGAAGACGAAGGGACAGGGAGGGGAGGCTACACCTTC. Translated, it gives CSVEDEGTGRGGYTF. The V and J genes are TRBV29-1 and TRBJ1-2, with 9 bases identical to TRBD1. Germline V gene lookup returns CDR1 SQVTM and CDR2 ANQGSEA. Losses at the gene ends were 0 bases for V and 8 bases for J; bases not matched to a gene: 10. This CDR3 has 15 amino acids.